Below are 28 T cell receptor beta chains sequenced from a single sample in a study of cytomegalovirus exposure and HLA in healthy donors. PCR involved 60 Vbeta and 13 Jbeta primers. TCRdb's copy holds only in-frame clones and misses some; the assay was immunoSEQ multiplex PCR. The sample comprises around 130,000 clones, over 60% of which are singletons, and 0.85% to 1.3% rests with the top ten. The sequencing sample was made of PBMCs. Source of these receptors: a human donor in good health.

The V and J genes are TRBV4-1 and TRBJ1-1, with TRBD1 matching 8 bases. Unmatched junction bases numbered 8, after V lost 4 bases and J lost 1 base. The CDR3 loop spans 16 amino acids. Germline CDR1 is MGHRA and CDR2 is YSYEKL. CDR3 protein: CASSLPSGTGNTEAFF. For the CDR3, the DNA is TGCGCCAGCAGCCTCCCCTCCGGGACAGGGAACACTGAAGCTTTCTTT.

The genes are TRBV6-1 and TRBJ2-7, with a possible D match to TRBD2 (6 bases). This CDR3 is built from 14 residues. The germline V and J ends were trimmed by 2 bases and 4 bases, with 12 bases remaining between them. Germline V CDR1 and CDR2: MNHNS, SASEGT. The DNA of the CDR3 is TGTGCCAGCAGTGAACCGGGGGATGGATACGAGCAGTACTTC. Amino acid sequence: CASSEPGDGYEQYF.

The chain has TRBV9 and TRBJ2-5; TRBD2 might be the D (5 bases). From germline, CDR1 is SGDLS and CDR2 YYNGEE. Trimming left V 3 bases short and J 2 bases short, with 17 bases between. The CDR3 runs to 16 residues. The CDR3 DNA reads TGTGCCAGCAGCGCCCTAAACGGGGAAGGGCAAGAGACCCAGTACTTC. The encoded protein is CASSALNGEGQETQYF.

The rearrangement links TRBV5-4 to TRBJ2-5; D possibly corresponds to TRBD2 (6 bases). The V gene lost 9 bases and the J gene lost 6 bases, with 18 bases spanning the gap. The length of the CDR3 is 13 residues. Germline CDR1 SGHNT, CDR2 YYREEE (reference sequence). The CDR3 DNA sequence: TGTGCCACGTCTGGGGGGAGGTCGAAGACCCAGTACTTC. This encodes CATSGGRSKTQYF.

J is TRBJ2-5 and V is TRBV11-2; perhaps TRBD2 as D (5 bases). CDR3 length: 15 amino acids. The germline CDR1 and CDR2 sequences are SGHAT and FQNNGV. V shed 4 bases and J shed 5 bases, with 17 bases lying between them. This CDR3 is CASSSLEGWGETQYF. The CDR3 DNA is TGTGCCAGCAGCTCATTAGAGGGTTGGGGTGAGACCCAGTACTTC.

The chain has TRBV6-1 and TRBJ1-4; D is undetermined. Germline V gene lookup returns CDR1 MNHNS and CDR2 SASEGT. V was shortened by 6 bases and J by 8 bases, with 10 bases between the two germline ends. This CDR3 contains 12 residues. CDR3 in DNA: TGTGCCAGCAGGCAGGAAGTCGAAAAACTGTTTTTT. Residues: CASRQEVEKLFF.

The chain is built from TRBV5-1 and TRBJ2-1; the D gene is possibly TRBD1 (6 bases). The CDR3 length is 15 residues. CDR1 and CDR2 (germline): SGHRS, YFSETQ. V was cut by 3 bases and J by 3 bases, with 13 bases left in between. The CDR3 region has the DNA TGCGCCAGCAGCTACTGGACAGACAACTACAATGAGCAGTTCTTC. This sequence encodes CASSYWTDNYNEQFF.

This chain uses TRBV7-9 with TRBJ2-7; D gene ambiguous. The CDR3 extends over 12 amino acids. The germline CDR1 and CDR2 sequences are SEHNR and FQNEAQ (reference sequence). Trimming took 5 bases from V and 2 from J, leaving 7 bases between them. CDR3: CASSPHAYEQYF. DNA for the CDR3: TGTGCCAGCAGCCCCCATGCCTACGAGCAGTACTTC.

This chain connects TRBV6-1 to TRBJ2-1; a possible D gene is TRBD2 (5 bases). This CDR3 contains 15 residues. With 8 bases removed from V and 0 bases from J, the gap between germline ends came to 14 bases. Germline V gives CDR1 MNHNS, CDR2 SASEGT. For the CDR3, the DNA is TGTGCCAGCGGAAGAGTTGGGAGCTCCTACAATGAGCAGTTCTTC. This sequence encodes CASGRVGSSYNEQFF.

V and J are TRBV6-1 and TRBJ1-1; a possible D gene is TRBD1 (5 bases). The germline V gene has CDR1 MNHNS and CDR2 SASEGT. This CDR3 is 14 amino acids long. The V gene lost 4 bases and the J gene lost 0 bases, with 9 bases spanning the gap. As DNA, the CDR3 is TGTGCCAGCAGTGCCAGGGAAATGAACACTGAAGCTTTCTTT. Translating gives CASSAREMNTEAFF.

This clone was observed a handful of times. The CDR3 DNA follows: TGTGCCAGCAGTTACTCGGGGCTTCATGGCTACACCTTC. It is translated as CASSYSGLHGYTF. The rearrangement uses TRBV6-5 and TRBJ1-2; a possible D gene is TRBD1 (5 bases). The CDR3 runs to 13 residues. In germline, CDR1 is MNHEY, CDR2 SVGAGI. V gave up 0 bases and J gave up 6 bases, with 8 bases separating them.

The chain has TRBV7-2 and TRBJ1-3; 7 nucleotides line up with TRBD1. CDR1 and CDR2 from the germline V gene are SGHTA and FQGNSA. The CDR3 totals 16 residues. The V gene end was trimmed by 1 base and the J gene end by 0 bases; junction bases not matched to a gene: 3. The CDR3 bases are TGTGCCAGCAGCTTAGTAGGGGGCATCTCTGGAAACACCATATATTTT. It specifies CASSLVGGISGNTIYF.

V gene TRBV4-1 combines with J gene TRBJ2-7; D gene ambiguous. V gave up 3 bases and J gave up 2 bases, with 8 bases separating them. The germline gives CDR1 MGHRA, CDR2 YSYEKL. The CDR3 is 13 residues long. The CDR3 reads CASSHPDTYEQYF. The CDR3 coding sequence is TGCGCCAGCAGCCACCCCGACACCTACGAGCAGTACTTC.

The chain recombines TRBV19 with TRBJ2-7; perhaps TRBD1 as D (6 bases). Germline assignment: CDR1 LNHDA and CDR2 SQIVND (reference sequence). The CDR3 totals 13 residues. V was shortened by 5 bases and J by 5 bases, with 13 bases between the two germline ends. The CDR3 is CASSLGASHEQYF. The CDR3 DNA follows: TGTGCCAGTAGTTTGGGGGCTTCCCACGAGCAGTACTTC.

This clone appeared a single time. CDR3 protein: CASSPSVLNSNQPQHF. Written as DNA, the CDR3 is TGTGCCAGCAGCCCGTCGGTACTGAATAGCAATCAGCCCCAGCATTTT. The chain combines TRBV4-2 with TRBJ1-5; the D is unclear. In germline, CDR1 is LGHNA, CDR2 YNFKEQ. This CDR3 is 16 amino acids long. Trimming left V 4 bases short and J 0 bases short, with 13 bases between.

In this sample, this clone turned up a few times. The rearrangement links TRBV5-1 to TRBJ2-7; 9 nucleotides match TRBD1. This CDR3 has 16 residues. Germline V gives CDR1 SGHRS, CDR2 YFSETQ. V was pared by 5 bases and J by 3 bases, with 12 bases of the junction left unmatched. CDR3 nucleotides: TGCGCCAGCAGTCCCACGGACGGGACAGGGAACTACGAGCAGTACTTC. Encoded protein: CASSPTDGTGNYEQYF.

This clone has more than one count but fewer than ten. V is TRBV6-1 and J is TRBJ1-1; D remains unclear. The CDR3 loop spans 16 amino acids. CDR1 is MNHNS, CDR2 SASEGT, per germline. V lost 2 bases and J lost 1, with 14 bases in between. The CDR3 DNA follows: TGTGCCAGCAGTGAATTGGGTAGGCAGGAGAACACTGAAGCTTTCTTT. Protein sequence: CASSELGRQENTEAFF.

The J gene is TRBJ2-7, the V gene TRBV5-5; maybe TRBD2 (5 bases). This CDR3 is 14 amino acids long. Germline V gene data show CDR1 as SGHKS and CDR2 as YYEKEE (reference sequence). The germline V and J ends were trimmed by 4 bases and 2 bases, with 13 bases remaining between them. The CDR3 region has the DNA TGTGCCAGCAGCCGAGGGCCAGGACCCTACGAGCAGTACTTC. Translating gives CASSRGPGPYEQYF.

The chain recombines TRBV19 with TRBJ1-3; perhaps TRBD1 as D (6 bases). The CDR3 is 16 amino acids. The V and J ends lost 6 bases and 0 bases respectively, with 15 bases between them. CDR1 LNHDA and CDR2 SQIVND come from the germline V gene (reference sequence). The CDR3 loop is CASSTLTGSSGNTIYF. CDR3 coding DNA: TGTGCCAGTAGCACTCTTACAGGGTCCTCTGGAAACACCATATATTTT.

CDR3 DNA: TGTGCCACCAGCAGAGATTTACAGGCTTTGGGCCCCCAGCATTTT. Its translation: CATSRDLQALGPQHF. The V call is TRBV15, the J call TRBJ1-5, with D perhaps matching TRBD1 (5 bases). Trimming pared 0 bases from V and 10 bases from J, leaving 16 bases between. The CDR3 loop spans 15 amino acids. The germline V gene has CDR1 LNHNV and CDR2 YYDKDF (reference sequence).

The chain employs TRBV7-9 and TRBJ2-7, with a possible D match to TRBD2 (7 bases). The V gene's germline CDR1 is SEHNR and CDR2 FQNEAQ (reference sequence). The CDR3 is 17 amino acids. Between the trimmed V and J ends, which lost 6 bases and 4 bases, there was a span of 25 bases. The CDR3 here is CASSSKRGGQSLYEQYF. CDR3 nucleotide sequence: TGTGCCAGCAGTTCGAAGCGCGGGGGCCAGAGCCTTTACGAGCAGTACTTC.

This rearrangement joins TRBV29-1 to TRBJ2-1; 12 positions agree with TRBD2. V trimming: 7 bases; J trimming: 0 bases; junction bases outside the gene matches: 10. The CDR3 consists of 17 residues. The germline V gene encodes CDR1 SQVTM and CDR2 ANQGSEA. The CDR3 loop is CSARTSGVPSSYNEQFF. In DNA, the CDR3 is TGCAGCGCAAGGACTAGCGGGGTCCCAAGCTCCTACAATGAGCAGTTCTTC.

The CDR3 loop is CASSLNRAETQYF. CDR3 coding DNA: TGCGCCAGCAGCTTGAACAGGGCGGAGACCCAGTACTTC. The rearrangement links TRBV5-1 to TRBJ2-5; tentatively, D is TRBD1 (6 bases). The ends were cut back, 1 base at V and 5 bases at J, with 9 bases in the middle. The CDR3 consists of 13 residues. CDR1 and CDR2 from the germline V gene are SGHRS and YFSETQ.

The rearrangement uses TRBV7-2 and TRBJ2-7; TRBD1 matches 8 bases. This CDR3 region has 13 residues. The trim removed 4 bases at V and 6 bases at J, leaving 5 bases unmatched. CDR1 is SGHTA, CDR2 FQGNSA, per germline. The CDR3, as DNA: TGTGCCAGCAGCTCGGGACAGGCCCGCGAGCAGTACTTC. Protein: CASSSGQAREQYF.

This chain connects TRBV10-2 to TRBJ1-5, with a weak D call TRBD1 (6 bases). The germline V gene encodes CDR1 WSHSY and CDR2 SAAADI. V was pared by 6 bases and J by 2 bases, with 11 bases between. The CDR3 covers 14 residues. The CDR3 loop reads CASRQGGRNQPQHF. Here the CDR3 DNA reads TGCGCCAGCAGACAAGGGGGACGCAATCAGCCCCAGCATTTT.

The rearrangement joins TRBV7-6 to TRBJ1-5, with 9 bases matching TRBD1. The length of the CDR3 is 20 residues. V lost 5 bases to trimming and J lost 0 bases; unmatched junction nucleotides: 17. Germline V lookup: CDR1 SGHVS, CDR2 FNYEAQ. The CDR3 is CASSLDKPGQGVYSNQPQHF. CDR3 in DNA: TGTGCCAGCAGCCTTGACAAACCGGGACAGGGCGTATATAGCAATCAGCCCCAGCATTTT.

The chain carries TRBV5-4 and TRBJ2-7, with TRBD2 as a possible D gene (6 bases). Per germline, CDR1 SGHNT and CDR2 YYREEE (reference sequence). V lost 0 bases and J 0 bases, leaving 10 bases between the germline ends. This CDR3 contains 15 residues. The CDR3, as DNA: TGTGCCAGCAGCTTGGCAATGGGGGGCTCCTACGAGCAGTACTTC. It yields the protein CASSLAMGGSYEQYF.

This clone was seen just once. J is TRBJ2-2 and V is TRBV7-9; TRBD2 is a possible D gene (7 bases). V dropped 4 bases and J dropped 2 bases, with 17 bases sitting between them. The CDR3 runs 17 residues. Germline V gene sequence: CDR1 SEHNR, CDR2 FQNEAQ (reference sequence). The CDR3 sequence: CASSSTGGQSNTGELFF. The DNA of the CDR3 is TGTGCCAGCAGCTCCACCGGGGGGCAGAGTAACACCGGGGAGCTGTTTTTT.